Reported below is one T cell receptor beta chain. Its antigen is unidentified. The data derive from a study of shared clonotypes between healthy human individuals. Study observations and caveats: Estimated richness values were generally larger in naive subsets than in memory subsets.

Produced via immunoSEQ multiplex PCR; TCRdb's table is partial and in-frame only. This repertoire shows about 700,000 clones, under 95% found once; its top ten account for roughly 24%. In the naive CD8 group, cells lacked CD45RO and were positively selected for CCR7, so terminally differentiated effector memory CD45RA+ cells were left out. The germline V gene has CDR1 MGHDK and CDR2 SYGVNS. The V end lost 1 base, the J end lost 0 bases, and 15 bases lay between the germline ends. This CDR3 region has 17 residues. This chain connects TRBV25-1 to TRBJ1-1; TRBD1 might be the D (5 bases). Material for sequencing was naive CD8+ T cells sorted from blood. The sequence came from a man younger than 40 in good health. CDR3 residues: CASSESGGGVLNTEAFF. As DNA, the CDR3 is TGTGCCAGCAGTGAATCTGGCGGGGGAGTTCTGAACACTGAAGCTTTCTTT.